This note documents a single T cell receptor (beta chain) sequence. Its target is not known. Ahead of DNA extraction, samples held roughly 0.95-11 million cryopreserved PBMC each. The sample belongs to a study of long-term antiretroviral therapy in people with HIV. The wider study: About a decade before 2015, the earliest samples were taken when ART was typically delayed.

This was the immunoSEQ v3.0 assay at survey level. TCRdb keeps only in-frame clones here, not all; method: immunoSEQ multiplex PCR. The sample lists about 28,000 clones; around 84% were seen once. Findings and caveats of the study: Participants lacked recorded data on ART adherence, viral resistance or therapy changes.

Looked up from germline, CDR1 is SGHAT and CDR2 is FQNNGV. This CDR3 comprises 16 residues. V lost 5 bases and J lost 10, with 24 bases in between. The V call is TRBV11-2, the J call TRBJ2-1, with D possibly being TRBD1 or TRBD2 (6 bases each). The source material was unsorted PBMCs, sampled 0.8 years after starting antiretroviral therapy. The clonotype originates from a woman aged 25 to 45 with HIV. The CDR3 here is CASSQGGGPLYPEQFF. Here the CDR3 DNA reads TGTGCCAGCAGCCAAGGAGGGGGGCCCCTTTATCCGGAGCAGTTCTTC.